This is a list of T cell receptor beta chains from one sample in a study of control samples from healthy donors and cancer patients. Data came from immunoSEQ multiplex PCR; TCRdb stores just in-frame clones and leaves some out. Of about 83,000 clones in the sample, 91% were seen once. The sample comprised blood. These receptors came from a man younger than 40 in good health. CDR3s include the opening cysteine and the closing phenylalanine or tryptophan. Fields, in order: clone size, J gene, D gene, V gene, CDR3 DNA, CDR3 protein. D genes are given only for firm matches. Only some rows state a clone size, as once, few, many or a class for expanded clones.

- | TRBJ2-3 | TRBD2 | TRBV13 | TGTGCCAGCAGCCTTCAAGCTAGAGCGGGAGTACAAACAGATACGCAGTATTTT | CASSLQARAGVQTDTQYF
- | TRBJ1-3 | TRBD1 | TRBV4-1 | TGCGCCAGCAGCCAAGACGGACAGGGCATTATTCTATCCTCTGGAAACACCATATATTTT | CASSQDGQGIILSSGNTIYF
- | TRBJ2-7 | - | TRBV3-1/TRBV3-2 | TGTGCCAGCAGCCCTAGCGTCTCCCACCCCTACGAGCAGTACTTC | CASSPSVSHPYEQYF
- | TRBJ2-2 | TRBD2 | TRBV7-9 | TGTGCCAGCAGCTTTGCACCGAGCGGGGGGGACTCCGGGGAGCTGTTTTTT | CASSFAPSGGDSGELFF
- | TRBJ1-3 | TRBD1 | TRBV5-1 | TGCGCCAGCAGCAGTTCGGGACAGGGGTCTGGAAACACCATATATTTT | CASSSSGQGSGNTIYF
- | TRBJ2-6 | TRBD2 | TRBV5-1 | TGCGCCAGCAGCTTGGGGGAGACTAGCCCTGGGGCCAACGTCCTGACTTTC | CASSLGETSPGANVLTF
- | TRBJ2-4 | - | TRBV7-2 | TGTGCCAGCAGCTTAGTTACAGGGAAGACCAAAAACATTCAGTACTTC | CASSLVTGKTKNIQYF
- | TRBJ1-2 | - | TRBV11-2 | TGTGCCAGCAGCCCTCTGACAGGCTCAGGTGGTAACTATGGCTACACCTTC | CASSPLTGSGGNYGYTF
- | TRBJ1-5 | TRBD1 | TRBV30 | TGTGCCTGGAGAGGGCCGGGACAGGGAGGTCAGCCCCAGCATTTT | CAWRGPGQGGQPQHF
- | TRBJ2-7 | - | TRBV5-1 | TGCGCCAGCAGCTTCTCACGTTTCTACGAGCAGTACTTC | CASSFSRFYEQYF
- | TRBJ2-3 | - | TRBV28 | TGTGCCAGCAGAACCCTGGGGGACACAGATACGCAGTATTTT | CASRTLGDTDTQYF
- | TRBJ1-3 | TRBD1 | TRBV18 | TGTGCCAGCTCACCGACAGGGCCCGGAAACACCATATATTTT | CASSPTGPGNTIYF
- | TRBJ2-7 | TRBD1 | TRBV9 | TGTGCCAGCAGCCCCTCCGGGACAGGGGACGAGCAGTACTTC | CASSPSGTGDEQYF
- | TRBJ2-6 | - | TRBV6-4 | TGTGCCAGCAGTCTCTCGACAGGCTCTGGGGCCAACGTCCTGACTTTC | CASSLSTGSGANVLTF
- | TRBJ2-1 | TRBD2 | TRBV11-1 | TGTGCCAGCAGGCAAGGACTAGCGGGAGGGCAAAATGAGCAGTTCTTC | CASRQGLAGGQNEQFF
- | TRBJ2-3 | TRBD2 | TRBV4-3 | TGCGCCAGCAGCCAAGATATCGGGGGGGGCGCGTTGGCAGATACGCAGTATTTT | CASSQDIGGGALADTQYF
- | TRBJ2-1 | - | TRBV5-1 | TGCGCCAGCAGCTTGCAACAGACTTTCAACAATGAGCAGTTCTTC | CASSLQQTFNNEQFF
- | TRBJ2-2 | - | TRBV2 | TGTGCCAGCAGTGAAAGTCGAAACACCGGGGAGCTGTTTTTT | CASSESRNTGELFF
once | TRBJ2-7 | - | TRBV6-2/TRBV6-3 | TGTGCCAGCAGCCCTCGACTAACACTCTTCCCGATTTCCTACGAGCAGTACTTC | CASSPRLTLFPISYEQYF
- | TRBJ1-5 | - | TRBV30 | TGTGCCTGGAGCGGGGGGAGTAAAAGAAGGCCCCAGCATTTT | CAWSGGSKRRPQHF
- | TRBJ2-4 | TRBD1 | TRBV7-9 | TGTGCCAGCAGCTTTGGGACAGGGGCACGCAAAGCCAAAAACATTCAGTACTTC | CASSFGTGARKAKNIQYF
- | TRBJ2-3 | - | TRBV9 | TGTGCCAGCAGCGTAGAGTCTTTCGGACAACTTTTAAACACAGATACGCAGTATTTT | CASSVESFGQLLNTDTQYF
- | TRBJ2-2 | - | TRBV5-1 | TGCGCCAGCAGCTTGGCAGACGCGAACACCGGGGAGCTGTTTTTT | CASSLADANTGELFF
- | TRBJ2-5 | TRBD1 | TRBV9 | TGTGCCAGCAGCATTTCGGGACAGGGAAAGGAGACCCAGTACTTC | CASSISGQGKETQYF
- | TRBJ2-7 | - | TRBV11-2 | TGTGCCAGCAGCTTCGGGGGTTCCTACGAGCAGTACTTC | CASSFGGSYEQYF
few | TRBJ1-6 | - | TRBV7-9 | TGTGCCAGCAGCTCCAAATCACCCCTCCACTTT | CASSSKSPLHF
- | TRBJ1-2 | TRBD1 | TRBV6-1 | TGTGCCAGCAGTGACGGACAGGGAAGGTACTATGGCTACACCTTC | CASSDGQGRYYGYTF
- | TRBJ2-5 | - | TRBV7-2 | TGTGCCAGCAGCCCCGGGGCTCTAGCGCAAGAGACCCAGTACTTC | CASSPGALAQETQYF
- | TRBJ1-3 | - | TRBV5-1 | TGCGCCAGCAGCTTGGACACAGGGACTGGAAACACCATATATTTT | CASSLDTGTGNTIYF
- | TRBJ1-4 | - | TRBV5-1 | TGCGCCAGCAGCTTGGCGGTCGGCAGTTTCTCACCAACTAATGAAAAACTGTTTTTT | CASSLAVGSFSPTNEKLFF
- | TRBJ2-2 | TRBD2 | TRBV3-1/TRBV3-2 | TGTGCCAGCAGCCTATCCAGCGGGAGTAAAGGCACCGGGGAGCTGTTTTTT | CASSLSSGSKGTGELFF
once | TRBJ2-7 | TRBD2 | TRBV7-9 | TGTGCCAGCAGCTTACAGGGACTAGCGGGAGCGGATGAGCAGTACTTT | CASSLQGLAGADEQYF
few | TRBJ1-5 | - | TRBV28 | TGTGCCAGCAGTCGACCGACCGTCCTTAGCAATCAGCCCCAGCATTTT | CASSRPTVLSNQPQHF
- | TRBJ2-1 | TRBD2 | TRBV7-6 | TGTGCCAGCAGCTTATTGCGGGAGGGCCGCTACAATGAGCAGTTCTTC | CASSLLREGRYNEQFF
- | TRBJ1-2 | - | TRBV5-1 | TGCGCCAGCAGCTTGAATGGGGAGGGCGGCTACACCTTC | CASSLNGEGGYTF
- | TRBJ2-3 | TRBD2 | TRBV19 | TGTGCCAGTAGTCCCCCGAAGGGACTAGTTAGCGGGGGCTCTAGCACAGATACGCAGTATTTT | CASSPPKGLVSGGSSTDTQYF
- | TRBJ1-3 | TRBD1 | TRBV28 | TGTGCCAGCAGTAAGAGGACAGGGAAAGGAAACACCATATATTTT | CASSKRTGKGNTIYF
- | TRBJ2-1 | - | TRBV7-8 | TGTGCCAGCAGCTTACCCTCCTCGGGAGTTAGAGAGCAGTTCTTC | CASSLPSSGVREQFF